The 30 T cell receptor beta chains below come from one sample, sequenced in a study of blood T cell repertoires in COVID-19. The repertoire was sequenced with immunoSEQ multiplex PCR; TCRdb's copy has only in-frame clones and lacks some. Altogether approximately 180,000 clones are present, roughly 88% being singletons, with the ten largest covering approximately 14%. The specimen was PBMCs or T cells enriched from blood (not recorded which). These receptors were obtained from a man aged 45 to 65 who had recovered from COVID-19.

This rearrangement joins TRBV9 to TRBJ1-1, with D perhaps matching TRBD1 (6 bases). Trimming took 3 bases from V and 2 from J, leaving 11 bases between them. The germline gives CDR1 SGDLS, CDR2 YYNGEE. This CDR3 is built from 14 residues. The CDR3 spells CASSGTTGNTEAFF. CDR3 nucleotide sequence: TGTGCCAGCAGCGGAACGACAGGAAACACTGAAGCTTTCTTT. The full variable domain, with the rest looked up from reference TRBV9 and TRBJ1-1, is DSGVTQTPKHLITATGQRVTLRCSPRSGDLSVYWYQQSLDQGLQFLIQYYNGEERAKGNILERFSAQQFPDLHSELNLSSLELGDSALYFCASSGTTGNTEAFFGQGTRLTVV.

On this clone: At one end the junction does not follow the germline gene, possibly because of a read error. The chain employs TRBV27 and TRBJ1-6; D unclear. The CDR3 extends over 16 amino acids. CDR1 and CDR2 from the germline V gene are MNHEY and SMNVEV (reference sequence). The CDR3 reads CASSRTRSSYNSPLLF. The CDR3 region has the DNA TGTGCCAGCAGTCGGACTCGGAGCTCCTATAATTCACCCCTCCTCTTT.

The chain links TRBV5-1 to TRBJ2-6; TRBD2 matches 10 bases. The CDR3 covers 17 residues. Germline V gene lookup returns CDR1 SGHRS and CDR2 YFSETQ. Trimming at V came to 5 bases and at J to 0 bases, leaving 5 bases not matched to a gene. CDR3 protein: CASRGSGGASGANVLTF. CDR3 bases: TGCGCCAGCAGAGGCAGCGGGGGGGCCTCTGGGGCCAACGTCCTGACTTTC.

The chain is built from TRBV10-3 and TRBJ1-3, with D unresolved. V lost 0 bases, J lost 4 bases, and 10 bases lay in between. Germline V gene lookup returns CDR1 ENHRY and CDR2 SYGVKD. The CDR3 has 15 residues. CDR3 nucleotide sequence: TGTGCCATCAGTGAGTCGTTTACCCAGGGAAACACCATATATTTT. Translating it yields CAISESFTQGNTIYF.

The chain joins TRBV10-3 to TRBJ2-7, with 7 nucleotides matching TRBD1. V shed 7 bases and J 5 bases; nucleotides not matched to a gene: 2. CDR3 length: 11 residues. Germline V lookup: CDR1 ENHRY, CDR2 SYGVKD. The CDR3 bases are TGTGCCATCAAGCAGGGGGACGAGCAGTACTTC. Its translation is CAIKQGDEQYF.

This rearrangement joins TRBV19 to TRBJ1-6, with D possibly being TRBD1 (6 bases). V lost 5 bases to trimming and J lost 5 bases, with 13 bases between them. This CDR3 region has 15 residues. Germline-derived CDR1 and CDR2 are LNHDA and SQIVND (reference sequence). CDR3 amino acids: CASSSGHHNNSPLHF. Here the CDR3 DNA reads TGTGCCAGTAGTTCGGGACACCATAATAATTCACCCCTCCACTTT.

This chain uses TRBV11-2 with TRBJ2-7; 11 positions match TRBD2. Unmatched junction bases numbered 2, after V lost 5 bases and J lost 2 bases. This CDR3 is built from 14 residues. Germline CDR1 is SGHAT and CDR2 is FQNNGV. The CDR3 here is CASSLSGGAYEQYF. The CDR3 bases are TGTGCCAGCAGCCTTAGCGGGGGGGCCTACGAGCAGTACTTC.

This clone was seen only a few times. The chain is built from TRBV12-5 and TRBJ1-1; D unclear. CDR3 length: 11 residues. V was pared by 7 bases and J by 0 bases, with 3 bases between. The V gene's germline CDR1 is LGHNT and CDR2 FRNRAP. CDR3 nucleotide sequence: TGTGCTAGTGCGGTGAACACTGAAGCTTTCTTT. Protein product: CASAVNTEAFF.

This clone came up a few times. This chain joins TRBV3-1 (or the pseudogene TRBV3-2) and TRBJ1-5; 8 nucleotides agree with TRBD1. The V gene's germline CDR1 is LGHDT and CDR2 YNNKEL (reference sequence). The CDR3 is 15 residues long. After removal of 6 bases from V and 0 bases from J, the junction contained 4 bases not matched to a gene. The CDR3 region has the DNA TGTGCCAGCAGATTGGGACAGGATAGCAATCAGCCCCAGCATTTT. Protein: CASRLGQDSNQPQHF.

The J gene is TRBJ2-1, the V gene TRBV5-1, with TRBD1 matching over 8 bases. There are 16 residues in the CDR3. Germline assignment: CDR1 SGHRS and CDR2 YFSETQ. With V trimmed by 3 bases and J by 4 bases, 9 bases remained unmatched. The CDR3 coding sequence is TGCGCCAGCAGCTCCAACTCAGGGGGCGGGTACAATGAGCAGTTCTTC. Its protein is CASSSNSGGGYNEQFF.

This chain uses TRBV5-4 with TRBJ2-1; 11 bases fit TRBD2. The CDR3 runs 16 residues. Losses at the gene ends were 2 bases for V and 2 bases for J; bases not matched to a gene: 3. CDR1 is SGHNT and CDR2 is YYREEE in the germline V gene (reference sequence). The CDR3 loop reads CASSLGGLAAYNEQFF. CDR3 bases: TGTGCCAGCAGCTTAGGGGGACTAGCGGCCTACAATGAGCAGTTCTTC.

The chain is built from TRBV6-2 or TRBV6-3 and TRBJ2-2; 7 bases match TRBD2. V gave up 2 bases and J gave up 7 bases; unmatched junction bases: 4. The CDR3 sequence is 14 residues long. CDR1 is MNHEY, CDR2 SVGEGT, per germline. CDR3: CASSYGGRGGELFF. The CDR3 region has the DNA TGTGCCAGCAGTTACGGCGGGAGAGGCGGGGAGCTGTTTTTT.

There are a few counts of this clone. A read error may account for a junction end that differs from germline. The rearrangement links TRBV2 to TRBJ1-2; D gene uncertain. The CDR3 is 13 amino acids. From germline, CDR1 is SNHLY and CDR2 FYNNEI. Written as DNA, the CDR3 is TGTGCCAGCAGGGAAGAAGCTCAGAGGGGCTACACCTTC. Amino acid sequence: CASREEAQRGYTF.

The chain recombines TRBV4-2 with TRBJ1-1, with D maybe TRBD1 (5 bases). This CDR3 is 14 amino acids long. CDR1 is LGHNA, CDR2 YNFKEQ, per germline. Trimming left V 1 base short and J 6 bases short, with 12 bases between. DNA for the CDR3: TGTGCCAGCAGCCAAGCCAGCAGGGAGGCTGAAGCTTTCTTT. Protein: CASSQASREAEAFF.

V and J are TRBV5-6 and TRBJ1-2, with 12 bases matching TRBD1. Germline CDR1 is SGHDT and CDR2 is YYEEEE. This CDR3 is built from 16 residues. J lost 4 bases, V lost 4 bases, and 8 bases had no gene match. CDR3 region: CASSNRDRGRSYGYTF. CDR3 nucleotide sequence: TGTGCCAGCAGCAACCGGGACAGGGGGCGAAGCTATGGCTACACCTTC.

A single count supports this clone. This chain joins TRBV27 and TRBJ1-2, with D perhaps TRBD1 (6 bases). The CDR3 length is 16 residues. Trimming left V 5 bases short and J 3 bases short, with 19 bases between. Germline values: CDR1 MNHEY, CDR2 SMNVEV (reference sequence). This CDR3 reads CASSGGGGRGDYGYTF. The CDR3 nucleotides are TGTGCCAGCAGTGGGGGCGGGGGCAGGGGAGACTATGGCTACACCTTC.

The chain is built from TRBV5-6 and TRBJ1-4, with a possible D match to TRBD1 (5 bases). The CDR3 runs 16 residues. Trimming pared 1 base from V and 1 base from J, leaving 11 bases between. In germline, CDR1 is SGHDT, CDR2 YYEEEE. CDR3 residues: CASSLWQGGTNEKLFF. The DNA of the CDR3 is TGTGCCAGCAGCTTGTGGCAGGGTGGAACTAATGAAAAACTGTTTTTT.

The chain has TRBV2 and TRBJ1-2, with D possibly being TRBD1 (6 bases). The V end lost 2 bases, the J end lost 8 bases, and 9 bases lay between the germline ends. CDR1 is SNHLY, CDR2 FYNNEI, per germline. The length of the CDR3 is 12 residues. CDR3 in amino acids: CASSERGNGYTF. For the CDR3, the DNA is TGTGCCAGCAGTGAAAGGGGGAACGGCTACACCTTC.

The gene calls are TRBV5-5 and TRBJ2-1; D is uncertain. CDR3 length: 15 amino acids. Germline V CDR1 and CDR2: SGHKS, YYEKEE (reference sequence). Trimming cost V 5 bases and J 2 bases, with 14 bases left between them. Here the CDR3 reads CASSLGLGPYNEQFF. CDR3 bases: TGTGCCAGCAGTCTGGGCCTGGGCCCCTACAATGAGCAGTTCTTC.

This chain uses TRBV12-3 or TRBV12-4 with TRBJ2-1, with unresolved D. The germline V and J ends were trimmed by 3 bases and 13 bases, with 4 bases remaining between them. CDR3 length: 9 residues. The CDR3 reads CASSFSQFF. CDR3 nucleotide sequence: TGTGCCAGCAGTTTCTCCCAGTTCTTC.

CDR3 residues: CASSSPGATEAFF. The CDR3, as DNA: TGTGCCAGCAGTTCCCCAGGTGCCACTGAAGCTTTCTTT. V usage is TRBV6-5 and J usage is TRBJ1-1; D is undetermined. CDR3 length equals 13 residues. V was cut by 4 bases and J by 4 bases, with 10 bases left in between. The germline V gene has CDR1 MNHEY and CDR2 SVGAGI.

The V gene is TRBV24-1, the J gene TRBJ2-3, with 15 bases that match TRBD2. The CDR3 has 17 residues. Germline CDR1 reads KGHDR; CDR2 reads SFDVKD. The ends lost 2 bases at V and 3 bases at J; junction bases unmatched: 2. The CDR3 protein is CATSDSGLAGGTDTQYF. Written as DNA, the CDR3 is TGTGCCACCAGTGATTCCGGACTAGCGGGGGGGACAGATACGCAGTATTTT.

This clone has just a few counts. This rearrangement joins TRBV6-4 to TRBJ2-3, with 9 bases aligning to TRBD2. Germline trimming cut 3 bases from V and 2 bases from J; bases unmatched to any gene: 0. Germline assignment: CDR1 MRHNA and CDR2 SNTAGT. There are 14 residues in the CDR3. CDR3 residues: CASSEGLATDTQYF. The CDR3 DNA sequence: TGTGCCAGCAGTGAGGGACTAGCCACAGATACGCAGTATTTT.

This CDR3 reads CASSQLAGGTYEQYF. CDR3 in DNA: TGTGCCAGCAGCCAACTAGCGGGGGGGACCTACGAGCAGTACTTC. The rearrangement links TRBV4-2 to TRBJ2-7; 12 bases are a match to TRBD2. Germline CDR1 reads LGHNA; CDR2 reads YNFKEQ. Trimming removed 2 bases from V and 2 bases from J; junction bases left unmatched: 1. This CDR3 spans 15 amino acids.

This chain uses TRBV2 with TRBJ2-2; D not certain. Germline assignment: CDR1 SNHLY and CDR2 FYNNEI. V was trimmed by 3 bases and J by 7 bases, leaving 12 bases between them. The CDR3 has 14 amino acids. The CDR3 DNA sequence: TGTGCCAGCAGTGAGGGCCCCCTTATCGGGGAGCTGTTTTTT. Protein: CASSEGPLIGELFF.

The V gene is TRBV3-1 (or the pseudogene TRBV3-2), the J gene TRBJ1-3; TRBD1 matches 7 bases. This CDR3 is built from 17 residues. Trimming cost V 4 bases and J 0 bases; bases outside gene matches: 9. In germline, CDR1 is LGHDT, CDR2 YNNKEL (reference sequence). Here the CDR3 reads CASSPDSGTVSGNTIYF. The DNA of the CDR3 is TGTGCCAGCAGCCCCGACTCCGGGACAGTCTCTGGAAACACCATATATTTT.

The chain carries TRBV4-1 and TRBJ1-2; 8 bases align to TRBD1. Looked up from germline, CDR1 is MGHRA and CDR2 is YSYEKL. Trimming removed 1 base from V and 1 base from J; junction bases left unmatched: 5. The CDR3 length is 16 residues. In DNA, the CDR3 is TGCGCCAGCAGCCAAGGGACAGGGAATTTTAACTATGGCTACACCTTC. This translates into CASSQGTGNFNYGYTF.

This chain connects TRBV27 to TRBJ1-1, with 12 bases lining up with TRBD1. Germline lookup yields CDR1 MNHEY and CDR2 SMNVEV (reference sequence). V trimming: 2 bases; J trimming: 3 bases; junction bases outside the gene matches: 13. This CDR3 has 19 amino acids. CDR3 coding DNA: TGTGCCAGCAGTTTACGCGGGACAGGGGGCGATATTAGGTACACTGAAGCTTTCTTT. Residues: CASSLRGTGGDIRYTEAFF.

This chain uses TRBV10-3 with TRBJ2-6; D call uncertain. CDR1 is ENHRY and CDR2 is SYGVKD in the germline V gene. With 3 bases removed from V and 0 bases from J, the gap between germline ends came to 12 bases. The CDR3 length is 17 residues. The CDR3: CAISDPRLISGANVLTF. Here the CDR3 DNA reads TGTGCCATCAGTGACCCTAGACTCATCTCTGGGGCCAACGTCCTGACTTTC.

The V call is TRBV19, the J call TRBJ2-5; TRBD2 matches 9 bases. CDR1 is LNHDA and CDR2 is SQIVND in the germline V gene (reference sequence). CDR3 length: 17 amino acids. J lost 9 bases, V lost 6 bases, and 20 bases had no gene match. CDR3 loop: CASSAQRASGVAGAQYF. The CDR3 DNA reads TGTGCCAGTAGCGCACAAAGGGCTAGCGGGGTAGCAGGGGCCCAGTACTTC.